A selection of T cell receptor beta chains follows, all from one sample in a study of regulatory T cells in long-lasting Graves disease. One entry per CDR3 protein results from TCRdb running MiXCR on the multiplex PCR reads. The repertoire includes 350,000 to 450,000 distinct CDR3 sequences, roughly 25% of them detected once, and around a quarter sits in the top ten. The specimen comprised peripheral blood mononuclear cells (PBMCs), sampled when the disease was refractory, from a patient treated with antithyroid drugs. Every receptor here comes from a woman aged 40 to 50 with Graves disease. CDR3s include the opening cysteine and the closing phenylalanine or tryptophan. Each record gives: D gene, V gene, J gene, clone size, CDR3 protein, CDR3 DNA. The D gene is left open where the match is weak. Clone size appears in some rows only: once, few, many, or a class for an expanded clone.

>.|TRBV7-9|TRBJ2-1|.
CASSPGSGNEQFF
TGTGCCAGCAGCCCGGGCTCGGGGAATGAGCAGTTCTTC
>.|TRBV11-2|TRBJ2-2|few
CASSLGGGEDSTGELFF
TGTGCCAGCAGCTTAGGGGGCGGGGAAGACAGTACCGGGGAGCTGTTTTTT
>.|TRBV30|TRBJ2-5|.
CAWSRGGSGLQETQYF
TGTGCCTGGTCCCGAGGAGGCTCGGGCCTCCAAGAGACCCAGTACTTC
>.|TRBV3-1|TRBJ1-1|.
CASSRFGSSNTEAFF
TGTGCCAGCAGCCGTTTCGGGAGTTCGAACACTGAAGCTTTCTTT
>.|TRBV28|TRBJ1-2|many
CASSPELFNYGYTF
TGTGCCAGCAGCCCTGAGCTGTTTAACTATGGCTACACCTTC
>.|TRBV3-1|TRBJ1-5|few
CASSQGPVQGPQPQHF
TGTGCCAGCAGCCAAGGTCCGGTCCAGGGTCCCCAGCCCCAGCATTTT
>TRBD2|TRBV2|TRBJ2-1|once
CASSSLLAGGRNEQFF
TGTGCCAGCAGCTCACTACTAGCGGGAGGAAGGAATGAGCAGTTCTTC
>TRBD1|TRBV6-1|TRBJ2-4|.
CASSRTAGTGGTGNIQYF
TGTGCCAGCAGCCGAACCGCCGGGACAGGGGGCACCGGGAACATTCAGTACTTC
>TRBD1|TRBV20-1|TRBJ2-5|many
CSAHGQVQETQYF
TGCAGTGCTCACGGACAGGTGCAAGAGACCCAGTACTTC
>.|TRBV5-1|TRBJ2-6|.
CASSLMAGSGANVLTF
TGCGCCAGCAGCTTGATGGCAGGGTCTGGGGCCAACGTCCTGACTTTC
>.|TRBV3-1|TRBJ2-7|few
CASSRDGTYEQYF
TGTGCCAGCAGCCGGGACGGTACCTACGAGCAGTACTTC
>TRBD2|TRBV2|TRBJ2-1|many
CASSEGTSGSTDEQFF
TGTGCCAGCAGTGAAGGGACTAGCGGGAGTACCGATGAGCAGTTCTTC
>.|TRBV29-1|TRBJ1-1|.
CSVVGGERVVGTEAFF
TGCAGCGTTGTGGGAGGGGAAAGGGTGGTGGGCACTGAAGCTTTCTTT
>TRBD1|TRBV10-3|TRBJ2-5|many
CAISVYRGWGETQYF
TGTGCCATCAGTGTCTACAGGGGATGGGGAGAGACCCAGTACTTC
>TRBD1|TRBV10-3|TRBJ2-5|few
CAISMDRDQETQYF
TGTGCCATCAGTATGGACAGGGATCAAGAGACCCAGTACTTC
>.|TRBV5-1|TRBJ1-1|.
CASRQEIDTEAFF
TGCGCCAGCAGGCAGGAGATAGACACTGAAGCTTTCTTT
>.|TRBV5-1|TRBJ2-7|.
CASSLRGRILDEQYF
TGCGCCAGCAGCCTCCGGGGACGGATCCTTGACGAGCAGTACTTC